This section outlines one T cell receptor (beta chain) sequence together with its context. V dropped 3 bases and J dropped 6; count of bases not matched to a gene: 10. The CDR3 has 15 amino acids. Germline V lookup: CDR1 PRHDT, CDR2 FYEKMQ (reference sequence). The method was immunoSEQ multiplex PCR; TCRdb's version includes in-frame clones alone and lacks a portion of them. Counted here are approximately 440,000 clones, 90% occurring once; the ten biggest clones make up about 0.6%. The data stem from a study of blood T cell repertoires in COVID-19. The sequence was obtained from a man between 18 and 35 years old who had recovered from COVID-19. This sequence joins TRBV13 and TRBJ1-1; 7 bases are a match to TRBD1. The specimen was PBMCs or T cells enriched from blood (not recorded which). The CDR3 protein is CASSLTEEGAPEAFF. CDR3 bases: TGTGCCAGCAGCTTGACAGAAGAGGGGGCCCCTGAAGCTTTCTTT. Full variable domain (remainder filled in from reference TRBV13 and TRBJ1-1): AAGVIQSPRHLIKEKRETATLKCYPIPRHDTVYWYQQGPGQDPQFLISFYEKMQSDKGSIPDRFSAQQFSDYHSELNMSSLELGDSALYFCASSLTEEGAPEAFFGQGTRLTVV.